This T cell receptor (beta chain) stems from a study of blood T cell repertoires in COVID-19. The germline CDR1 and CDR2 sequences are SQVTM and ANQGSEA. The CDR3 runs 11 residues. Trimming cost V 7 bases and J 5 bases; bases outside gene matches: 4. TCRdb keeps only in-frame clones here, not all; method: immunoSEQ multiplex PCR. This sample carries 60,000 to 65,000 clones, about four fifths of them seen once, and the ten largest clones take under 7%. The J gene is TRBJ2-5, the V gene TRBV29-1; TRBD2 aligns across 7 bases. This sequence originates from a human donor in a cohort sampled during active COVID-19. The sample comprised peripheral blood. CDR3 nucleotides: TGCAGCGCGGGGAGGGTGGAGACCCAGTACTTC. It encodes CSAGRVETQYF.